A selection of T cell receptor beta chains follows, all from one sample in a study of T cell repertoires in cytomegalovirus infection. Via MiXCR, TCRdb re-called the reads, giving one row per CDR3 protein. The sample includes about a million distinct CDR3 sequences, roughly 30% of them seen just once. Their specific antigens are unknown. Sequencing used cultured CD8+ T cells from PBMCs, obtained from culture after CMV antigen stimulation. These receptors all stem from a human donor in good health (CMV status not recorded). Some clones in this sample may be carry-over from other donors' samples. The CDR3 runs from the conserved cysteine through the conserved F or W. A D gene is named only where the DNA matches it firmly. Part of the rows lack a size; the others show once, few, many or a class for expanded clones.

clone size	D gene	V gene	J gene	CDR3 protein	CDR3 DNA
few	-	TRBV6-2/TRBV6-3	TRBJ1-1	CASSYGTLNTEAFF	TGTGCCAGCAGTTACGGGACTCTGAACACTGAAGCTTTCTTT
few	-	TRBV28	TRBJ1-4	CAGGRGASPNEKLFF	TGTGCCGGCGGAAGAGGGGCCTCCCCTAATGAAAAACTGTTTTTT
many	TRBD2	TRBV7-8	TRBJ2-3	CASSPGTITDTQYF	TGTGCCAGCAGCCCCGGGACTATCACAGATACGCAGTATTTT
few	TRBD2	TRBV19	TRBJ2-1	CASAGLGYNEQFF	TGTGCCAGCGCTGGACTAGGTTACAATGAGCAGTTCTTC
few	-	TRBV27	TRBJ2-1	CASSLSSGGQPNEQFF	TGTGCCAGCAGTTTATCATCGGGAGGACAGCCGAATGAGCAGTTCTTC
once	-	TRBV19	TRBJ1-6	CASSMPRSPLHF	TGTGCCAGTAGTATGCCCAGGTCACCCCTCCACTTT
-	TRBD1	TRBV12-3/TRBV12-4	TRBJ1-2	CASSSRQGVDGYTF	TGTGCCAGCAGTTCCAGACAGGGAGTCGATGGCTACACCTTC
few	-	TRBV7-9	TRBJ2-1	CASSLQFF	TGTGCCAGCAGCTTACAGTTCTTC
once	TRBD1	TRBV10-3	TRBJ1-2	CAISGWDVGTGFNGYTF	TGTGCCATCAGCGGGTGGGACGTCGGGACAGGGTTTAATGGCTACACCTTC
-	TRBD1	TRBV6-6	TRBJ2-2	CASRPGQGAGELFF	TGTGCCAGCAGACCGGGACAGGGGGCCGGGGAGCTGTTTTTT
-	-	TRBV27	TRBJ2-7	CASSFMGPSYEQYF	TGTGCCAGCAGCTTTATGGGACCTTCCTACGAGCAGTACTTC
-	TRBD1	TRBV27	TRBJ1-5	CASSSGQLNQPQHF	TGTGCCAGCAGTTCGGGACAGCTTAATCAGCCCCAGCATTTT
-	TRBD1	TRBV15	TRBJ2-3	CATSSDRGDTQYF	TGTGCCACCAGCAGTGACAGGGGTGATACGCAGTATTTT
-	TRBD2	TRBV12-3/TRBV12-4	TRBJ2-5	CASSLGLAGVRETQYF	TGTGCCAGCAGTTTAGGGTTAGCGGGGGTTCGAGAGACCCAGTACTTC
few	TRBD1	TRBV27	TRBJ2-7	CASSSLGTGKTYEQYF	TGTGCCAGCAGTTCACTCGGGACAGGGAAAACCTACGAGCAGTACTTC
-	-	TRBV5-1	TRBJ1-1	CASPPGVGVNTEAFF	TGCGCCAGCCCACCGGGGGTCGGTGTGAACACTGAAGCTTTCTTT
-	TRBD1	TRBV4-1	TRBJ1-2	CASSQGGRGLFYTF	TGCGCCAGCAGCCAAGGGGGCAGGGGGCTCTTCTACACCTTC
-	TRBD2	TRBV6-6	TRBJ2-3	CASSYVASGVKDTQYF	TGTGCCAGCAGTTACGTGGCTAGCGGGGTAAAGGATACGCAGTATTTT
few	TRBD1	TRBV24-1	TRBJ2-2	CATSDYQGAAGELFF	TGTGCCACCAGTGATTACCAGGGGGCGGCCGGGGAGCTGTTTTTT
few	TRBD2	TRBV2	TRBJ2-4	CASRSLDSGGAGRIQYF	TGTGCCAGCAGATCCCTCGACAGCGGGGGGGCCGGGCGCATTCAGTACTTC
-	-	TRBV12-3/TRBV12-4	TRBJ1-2	CASSVARNYGYTF	TGTGCCAGCAGTGTCGCCCGGAACTATGGCTACACCTTC
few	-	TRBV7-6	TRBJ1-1	CASSGGSPGTEAFF	TGTGCCAGCAGCGGAGGTTCCCCGGGTACTGAAGCTTTCTTT
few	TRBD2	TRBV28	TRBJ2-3	CASSLSGGPGDTQYF	TGTGCCAGCAGTTTGTCGGGGGGGCCTGGAGATACGCAGTATTTT
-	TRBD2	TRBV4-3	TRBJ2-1	CASSPSSITSGGIDEQFF	TGCGCCAGCAGCCCCTCTTCGATTACTAGCGGGGGAATCGATGAGCAGTTCTTC
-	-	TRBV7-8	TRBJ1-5	CASSSDSGNQPQHF	TGTGCCAGCAGCTCGGACAGTGGCAATCAGCCCCAGCATTTT
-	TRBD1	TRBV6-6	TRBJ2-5	CASSPPGQALQETQYF	TGTGCCAGCAGTCCCCCCGGACAGGCGTTACAAGAGACCCAGTACTTC
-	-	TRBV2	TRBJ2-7	CASIRGGAYEQYF	TGTGCCAGCATAAGGGGGGGGGCCTACGAGCAGTACTTC
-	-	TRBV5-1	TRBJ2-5	CANSSDPGETQYF	TGCGCCAACAGCTCCGACCCGGGGGAGACCCAGTACTTC
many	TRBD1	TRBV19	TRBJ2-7	CASSRQGLKDYEQYF	TGTGCCAGTAGTCGACAGGGGCTAAAAGACTACGAGCAGTACTTC
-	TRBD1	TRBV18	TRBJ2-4	CASSPPQTGENIQYF	TGTGCCAGCTCACCACCACAGACAGGGGAAAACATTCAGTACTTC
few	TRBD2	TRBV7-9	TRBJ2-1	CASSFVTSESNEQFF	TGTGCCAGCAGCTTTGTGACTAGCGAGAGCAATGAGCAGTTCTTC
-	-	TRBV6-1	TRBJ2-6	CASSEEEETLSGANVLTF	TGTGCCAGCAGTGAAGAAGAGGAAACCCTCTCTGGGGCCAACGTCCTGACTTTC
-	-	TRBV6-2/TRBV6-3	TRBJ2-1	CASSYRGGNEQFF	TGTGCCAGCAGTTATCGGGGAGGCAATGAGCAGTTCTTC
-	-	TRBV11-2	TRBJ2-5	CASSLRFRGQETQYF	TGTGCCAGCAGCTTAAGGTTCAGGGGACAAGAGACCCAGTACTTC
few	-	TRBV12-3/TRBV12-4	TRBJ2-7	CASSAPGTISGYEQYF	TGTGCCAGCAGTGCCCCCGGGACGATCAGTGGCTACGAGCAGTACTTC
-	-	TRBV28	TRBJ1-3	CASSFTENTIYF	TGTGCCAGCAGTTTCACAGAGAACACCATATATTTT
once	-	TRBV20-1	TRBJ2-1	CSARDAQWTFSYNEQFF	TGCAGTGCTAGAGATGCCCAGTGGACCTTCTCCTACAATGAGCAGTTCTTC
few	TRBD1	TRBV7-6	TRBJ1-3	CASSLVGRGPGNTIYF	TGTGCCAGCAGCTTAGTAGGCAGGGGGCCTGGAAACACCATATATTTT
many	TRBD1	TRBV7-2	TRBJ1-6	CASSTGGVRNSPLHF	TGTGCCAGCAGCACAGGGGGCGTACGGAATTCACCCCTCCACTTT
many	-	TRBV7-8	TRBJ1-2	CASSLSGRSFDGYTF	TGTGCCAGCAGCTTAAGTGGACGGAGTTTTGATGGCTACACCTTC
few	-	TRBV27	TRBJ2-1	CASSLSGGTDPYNEQFF	TGTGCCAGCAGTTTATCAGGAGGGACTGATCCATACAATGAGCAGTTCTTC
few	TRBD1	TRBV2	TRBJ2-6	CASSPGTGIGANVLTF	TGTGCCAGCAGTCCCGGGACAGGTATCGGGGCCAACGTCCTGACTTTC
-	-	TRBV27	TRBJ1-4	CASRTHGEKLFF	TGTGCCAGCAGGACCCATGGGGAAAAACTGTTTTTT
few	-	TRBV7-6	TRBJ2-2	CASSFRGLPGGELFF	TGTGCTAGCAGCTTTCGGGGCTTACCCGGAGGGGAGCTGTTTTTT
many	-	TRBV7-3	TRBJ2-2	CASSLIQDPGELFF	TGTGCCAGCAGCTTAATACAGGACCCCGGGGAGCTGTTTTTT
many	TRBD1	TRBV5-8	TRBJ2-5	CASSSRDRGWETQYF	TGTGCCAGCAGCTCCCGGGACAGGGGTTGGGAGACCCAGTACTTC
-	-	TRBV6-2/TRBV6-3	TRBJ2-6	CASTPVDFSGANVLTF	TGTGCCAGCACCCCGGTCGATTTTTCTGGGGCCAACGTCCTGACTTTC
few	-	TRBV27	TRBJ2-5	CASSLLTEYQETQYF	TGTGCCAGCAGTTTATTGACTGAGTACCAAGAGACCCAGTACTTC
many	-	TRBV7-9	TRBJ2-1	CASSYYFSSYNEQFF	TGTGCCAGCAGCTATTACTTTAGCTCCTACAATGAGCAGTTCTTC
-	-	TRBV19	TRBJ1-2	CASSRPHQQGIGYTF	TGTGCCAGTAGTCGCCCACACCAACAGGGAATTGGCTACACCTTC
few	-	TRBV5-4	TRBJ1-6	CASSLGSANSPLHF	TGTGCCAGCAGCCTGGGGTCGGCGAATTCACCCCTCCACTTT
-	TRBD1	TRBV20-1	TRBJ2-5	CSARRGQGTETQYF	TGCAGTGCTAGGAGGGGACAGGGGACAGAGACCCAGTACTTC
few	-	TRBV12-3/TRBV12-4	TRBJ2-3	CASSPLPDTQYF	TGTGCCAGCAGCCCTCTTCCAGATACGCAGTATTTT
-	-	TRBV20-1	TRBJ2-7	CSARVLINSYEQYF	TGCAGTGCTAGAGTACTGATTAACTCCTACGAGCAGTACTTC
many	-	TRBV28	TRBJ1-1	CASSSWGGNTEAFF	TGTGCCAGCAGTTCCTGGGGAGGCAACACTGAAGCTTTCTTT
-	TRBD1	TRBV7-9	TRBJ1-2	CASSGDRGHTAYGYTF	TGTGCCAGCAGCGGCGACAGGGGGCACACGGCCTATGGCTACACCTTC
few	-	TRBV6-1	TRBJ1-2	CASSEGGGAGYGYTF	TGTGCCAGCAGTGAAGGTGGGGGGGCCGGCTATGGCTACACCTTC